This T cell receptor beta chain was recorded in a study of blood T cell repertoires in COVID-19. Germline-derived CDR1 and CDR2 are SGHNT and YENEEA. This CDR3 has 15 residues. V was trimmed by 2 bases and J by 2 bases, leaving 11 bases between them. The repertoire was sequenced with immunoSEQ multiplex PCR; TCRdb's copy has only in-frame clones and lacks some. The sample records 90,000 to 120,000 clones, 60% to 85% being singletons. This clonotype was sampled from a man in his 70s with acute or convalescent COVID-19. Sequenced material: peripheral blood. The rearrangement uses TRBV11-3 and TRBJ2-3; tentative D call: TRBD2 (7 bases). This CDR3 is CASSLTGGHTDTQYF. CDR3 in DNA: TGTGCCAGCAGCTTAACGGGGGGCCACACAGATACGCAGTATTTT.